This paragraph reports one T cell receptor beta chain. This record belongs to a study of blood T cell repertoires in COVID-19. Turning to the study itself: The United States, Italy and Spain were the sources of the acute and convalescent COVID-19 samples. PBMCs, B-cell-depleted T cells, or T cells provided the cDNA or gDNA that made up the material.

The germline CDR1 and CDR2 sequences are MNHEY and SMNVEV (reference sequence). V was pared by 5 bases and J by 6 bases, with 10 bases between. The CDR3 length is 13 residues. Data came from immunoSEQ multiplex PCR; TCRdb stores just in-frame clones and leaves some out. In the table there are a few hundred thousand clones, about 83% of which are singletons. The receptor's source is a woman between 50 and 59 years old with acute or convalescent COVID-19. The sequenced material came from peripheral blood. J is TRBJ2-2 and V is TRBV27; D is uncertain. The CDR3 DNA follows: TGTGCCAGCAGTCCCTTGCGAGCCGGGGAGCTGTTTTTT. Translated: CASSPLRAGELFF.